This TCR beta chain originates from a study of T cell responses to AZD1222 COVID-19 vaccine. Findings and caveats of the study: A rise in Spike-specific TCR breadth and depth followed two AZD1222 doses. There were vaccine-associated CD4 TCRs across spike, dominant at 160-218 and 743-854.

The CDR3 length is 14 residues. Per the germline V gene, CDR1 is SGHNT and CDR2 is YENEEA. Trimming shortened V by 4 bases and J by 1 base, and 10 bases separated the two germline ends. This clone has a single count. Its target is not known. Profiled with immunoSEQ multiplex PCR; TCRdb holds only in-frame clones, not every one. The repertoire holds some 100,000 clones, with 91% as singletons. This sequence was found in an adult in good health. The sequences come from peripheral blood, collected on day 0 of AZD1222 vaccination. This chain joins TRBV11-3 and TRBJ2-5; perhaps TRBD1 as D (6 bases). The CDR3 sequence is CASSSEDSQETQYF. As DNA, the CDR3 is TGTGCCAGCAGCTCCGAGGACAGCCAAGAGACCCAGTACTTC.